This TCR beta chain was recovered during a study of PD-1 blockade in mismatch repair-deficient tumors. Assay: immunoSEQ multiplex PCR; the TCRdb copy retains only in-frame clones and omits some. The data show some 130,000 clones, 88% seen once. Trimming removed 5 bases at V and 0 bases at J, with 15 bases between. The CDR3 spans 16 residues. Germline assignment: CDR1 SGHKS and CDR2 YYEKEE (reference sequence). The sample consisted of peripheral blood, taken approximately 73 weeks after starting pembrolizumab. The rearrangement uses TRBV5-5 and TRBJ2-4, with D tentatively TRBD1 (6 bases). The receptor was derived from an adult with mismatch repair-deficient cancer. The chain's CDR3 is CASRLQGTLAKNIQYF. As DNA, the CDR3 is TGTGCCAGCAGGCTACAGGGAACTCTAGCCAAAAACATTCAGTACTTC. Based on the CDR3 plus reference TRBV5-5 and TRBJ2-4, the full variable domain is DAGVTQSPTHLIKTRGQQVTLRCSPISGHKSVSWYQQVLGQGPQFIFQYYEKEERGRGNFPDRFSARQFPNYSSELNVNALLLGDSALYLCASRLQGTLAKNIQYFGAGTRLSVL.